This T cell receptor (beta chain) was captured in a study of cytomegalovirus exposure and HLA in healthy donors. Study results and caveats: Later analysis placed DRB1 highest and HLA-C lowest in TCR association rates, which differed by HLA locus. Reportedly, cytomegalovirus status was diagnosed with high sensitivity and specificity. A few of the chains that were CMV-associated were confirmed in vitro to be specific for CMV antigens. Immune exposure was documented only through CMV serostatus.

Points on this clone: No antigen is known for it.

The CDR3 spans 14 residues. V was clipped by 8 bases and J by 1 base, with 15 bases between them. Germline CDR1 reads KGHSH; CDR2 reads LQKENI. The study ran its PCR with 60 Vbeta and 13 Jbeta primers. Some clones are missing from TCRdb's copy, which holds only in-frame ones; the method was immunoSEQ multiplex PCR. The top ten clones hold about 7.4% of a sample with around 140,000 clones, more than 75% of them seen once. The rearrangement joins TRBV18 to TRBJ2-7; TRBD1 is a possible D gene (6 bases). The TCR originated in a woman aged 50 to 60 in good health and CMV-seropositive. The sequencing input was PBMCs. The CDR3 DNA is TGTGCCAGCGCAGGGGCAGGGACATCCTACGAGCAGTACTTC. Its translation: CASAGAGTSYEQYF.